These T cell receptor beta chains were read from a single sample in a study of blood T cell repertoires in COVID-19. TCRdb's table, derived via immunoSEQ multiplex PCR, lists solely in-frame clones and lacks some. The sample lists about 280,000 clones; about nine tenths were seen once. The specimen sequenced was peripheral blood. These receptors were taken from a woman aged 25 to 45 with COVID-19, enrolled during active disease. CDR3s leave out the opening cysteine and the closing phenylalanine or tryptophan.

V | CDR3
TRBV27 | ASRPQGLSNEQY
TRBV30 | AWAGQGVQPQH
TRBV2 | ASSETSGRETQY
TRBV28 | ASSWYQQGQETQY
TRBV18 | ASSPGTGGSGANVLT
TRBV19 | ASSTLREINQPQH
TRBV25-1 | ASSAGGNSPLH
TRBV5-1 | ASSLAVEGEQY
TRBV7-8 | ASSWTGGSYEQY
TRBV5-1 | ASRRLPDNSPLH
TRBV7-9 | ASSPEGLAGDEQY
TRBV19 | ASSWTADTQY
TRBV5-4 | ASSWGTGDNYGYT
TRBV7-9 | ASSLGLAGVDTQY
TRBV7-2 | ASSLVGHEQY
TRBV6-5 | ASSYSGRSEQY
TRBV9 | ASSASGADYNSPLH
TRBV7-2 | ASREQASGQETQY
TRBV7-3 | ASSLEKQETQY
TRBV5-1 | ASSLGTGPGELF
TRBV5-5 | ASSSWDREETQY
TRBV30 | AWSLWLGRGPSTGANVLT
TRBV5-4 | ASSLGQINEQF
TRBV15 | ATSREGRHLYEQY
TRBV30 | AWKSDRGFALH
TRBV11-2 | ASSLWSGNTEAF
TRBV9 | ASSVDHPFGEQF
TRBV29-1 | SVGGRETQY
TRBV11-2 | ASSLSLAAYNEQF
TRBV7-2 | ASRPWSSYEQY
TRBV7-2 | ASSLLVGTGELF
TRBV5-1 | ASRTTSGSFSSYEQY
TRBV27 | ASGGEGRQPQH
TRBV27 | ASSLRQGANQPQH
TRBV27 | ASSLSGLSYNEQF
TRBV5-6 | ASSLYNEQY
TRBV28 | ASSGLNTDTQY
TRBV5-1 | ASSLGAVTNSPLH
TRBV6-5 | ATSSTGNGYT
TRBV4-3 | ASSQDRNQPQH
TRBV4-1 | ASSQDPRVNTEAF
TRBV18 | ASSPDSQRETQY
TRBV19 | ASSIEEEGGELF
TRBV2 | ASKGAGPILGYT
TRBV3-1/TRBV3-2 | ASSPSSTGDYYGYT
TRBV5-1 | ASSLNGRGYNEQF